Included here is one T cell receptor (beta chain) sequence, with context. Its antigen is still unknown. Trimming removed 4 bases from V and 3 bases from J, with 16 bases in between. Looked up from germline, CDR1 is LNHNV and CDR2 is YYDKDF (reference sequence). This CDR3 has 15 amino acids. Profiling relied on immunoSEQ multiplex PCR, and the TCRdb table lists in-frame clones only, not all of them. This table holds approximately 40,000 clones, about 86% found once. The data belong to a study of lymphopenia after photon versus proton radiotherapy. General study findings and limits: Authors raise, but do not show, better survival with proton therapy. Oligoclonal CD8+ Temra expansion after nadir drove photon patients' diversity drop. Post-nadir TCR diversity decline inversely tracked overall survival among those who died.

This chain joins TRBV15 and TRBJ2-7; D may correspond to TRBD1 or TRBD2 (5 bases each). The source material was peripheral blood, sampled from a patient treated with proton-based radiotherapy. The TCR was taken from a woman aged 70 to 79 with pancreatic cancer. Some clones in this sample may be carry-over from other donors' samples. The CDR3 loop reads CATSKTTGTVYEQYF. In DNA form, the CDR3 reads TGTGCCACCAGCAAAACCACCGGGACGGTCTACGAGCAGTACTTC. Looking up the rest from reference TRBV15 and TRBJ2-7 gives the full variable domain: DAMVIQNPRYQVTQFGKPVTLSCSQTLNHNVMYWYQQKSSQAPKLLFHYYDKDFNNEADTPDNFQSRRPNTSFCFLDIRSPGLGDTAMYLCATSKTTGTVYEQYFGPGTRLTVT.